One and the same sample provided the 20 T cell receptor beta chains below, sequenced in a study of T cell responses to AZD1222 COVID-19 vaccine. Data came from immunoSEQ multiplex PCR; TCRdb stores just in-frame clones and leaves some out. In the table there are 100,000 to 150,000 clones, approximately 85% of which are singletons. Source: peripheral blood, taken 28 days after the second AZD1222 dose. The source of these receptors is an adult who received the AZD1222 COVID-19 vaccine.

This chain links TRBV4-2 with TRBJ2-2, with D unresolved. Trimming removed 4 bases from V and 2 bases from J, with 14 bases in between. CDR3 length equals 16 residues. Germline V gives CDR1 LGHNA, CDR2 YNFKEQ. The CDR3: CASSPQETGNTGELFF. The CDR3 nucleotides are TGTGCCAGCAGCCCTCAGGAGACGGGTAACACCGGGGAGCTGTTTTTT.

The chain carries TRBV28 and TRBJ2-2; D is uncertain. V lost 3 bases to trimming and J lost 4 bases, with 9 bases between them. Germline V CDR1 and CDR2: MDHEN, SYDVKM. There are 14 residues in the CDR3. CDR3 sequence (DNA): TGTGCCAGCAGTTTGATCCAGTCCACCGGGGAGCTGTTTTTT. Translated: CASSLIQSTGELFF.

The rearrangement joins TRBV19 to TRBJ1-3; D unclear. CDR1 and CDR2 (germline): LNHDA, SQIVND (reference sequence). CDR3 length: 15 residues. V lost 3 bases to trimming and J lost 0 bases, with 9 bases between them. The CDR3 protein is CASSMGIDSGNTIYF. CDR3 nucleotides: TGTGCCAGTAGTATGGGAATCGACTCTGGAAACACCATATATTTT.

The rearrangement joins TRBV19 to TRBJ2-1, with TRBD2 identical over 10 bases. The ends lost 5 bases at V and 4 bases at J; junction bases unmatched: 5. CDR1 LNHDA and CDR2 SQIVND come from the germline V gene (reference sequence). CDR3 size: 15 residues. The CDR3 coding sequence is TGTGCCAGTAGTGTAGCGGGGGGCCCTTACAATGAGCAGTTCTTC. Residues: CASSVAGGPYNEQFF.

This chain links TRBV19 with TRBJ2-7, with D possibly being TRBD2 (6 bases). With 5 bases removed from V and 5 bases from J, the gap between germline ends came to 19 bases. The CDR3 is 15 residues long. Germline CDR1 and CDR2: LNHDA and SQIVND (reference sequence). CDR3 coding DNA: TGTGCCAGTAGTTCCCGTGGCGGGGAACTCGACGAGCAGTACTTC. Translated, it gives CASSSRGGELDEQYF.

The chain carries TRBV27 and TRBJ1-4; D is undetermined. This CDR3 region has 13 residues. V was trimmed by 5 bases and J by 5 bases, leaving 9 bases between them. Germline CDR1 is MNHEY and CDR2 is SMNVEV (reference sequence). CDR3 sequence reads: CASSRRENEKLFF. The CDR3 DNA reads TGTGCCAGCAGTCGCCGGGAGAATGAAAAACTGTTTTTT.

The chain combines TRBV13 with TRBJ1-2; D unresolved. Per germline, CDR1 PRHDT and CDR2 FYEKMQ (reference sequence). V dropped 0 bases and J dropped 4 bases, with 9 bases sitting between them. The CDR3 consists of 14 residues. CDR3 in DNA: TGTGCCAGCAGCTTAGGGCAGCAATTCTATGGCTACACCTTC. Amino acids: CASSLGQQFYGYTF.

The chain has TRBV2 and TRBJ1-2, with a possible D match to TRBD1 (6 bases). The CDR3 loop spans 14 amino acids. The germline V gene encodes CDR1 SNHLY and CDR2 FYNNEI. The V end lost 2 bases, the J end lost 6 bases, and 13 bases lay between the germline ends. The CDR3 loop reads CASSESGAVNGYTF. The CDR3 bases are TGTGCCAGCAGTGAATCGGGGGCGGTTAATGGCTACACCTTC.

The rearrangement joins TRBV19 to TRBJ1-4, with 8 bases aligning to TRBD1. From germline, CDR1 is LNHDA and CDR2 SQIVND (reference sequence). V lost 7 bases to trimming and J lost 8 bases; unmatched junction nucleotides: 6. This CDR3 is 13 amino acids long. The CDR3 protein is CASNPDRGEKLFF. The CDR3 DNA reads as TGTGCCAGTAACCCAGACAGGGGCGAAAAACTGTTTTTT.

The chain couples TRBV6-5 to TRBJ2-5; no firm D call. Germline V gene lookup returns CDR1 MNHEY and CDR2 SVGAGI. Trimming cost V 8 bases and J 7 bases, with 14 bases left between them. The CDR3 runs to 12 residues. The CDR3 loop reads CASGPRSGTQYF. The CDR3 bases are TGTGCCAGCGGGCCTAGGTCTGGGACCCAGTACTTC.

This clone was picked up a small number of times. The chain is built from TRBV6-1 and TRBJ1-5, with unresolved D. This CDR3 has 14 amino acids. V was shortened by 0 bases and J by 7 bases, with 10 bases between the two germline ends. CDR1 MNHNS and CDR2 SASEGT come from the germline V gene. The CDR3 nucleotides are TGTGCCAGCAGTGAAGCGTCCAGAGGGCAGCCCCAGCATTTT. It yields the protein CASSEASRGQPQHF.

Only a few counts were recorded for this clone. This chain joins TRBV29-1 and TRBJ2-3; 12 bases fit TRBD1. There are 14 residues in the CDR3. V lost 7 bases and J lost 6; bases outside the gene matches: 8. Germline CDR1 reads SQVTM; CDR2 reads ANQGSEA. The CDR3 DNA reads TGCAGCGCCGCCGGGACAGGGGGCGTGGATACGCAGTATTTT. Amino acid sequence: CSAAGTGGVDTQYF.

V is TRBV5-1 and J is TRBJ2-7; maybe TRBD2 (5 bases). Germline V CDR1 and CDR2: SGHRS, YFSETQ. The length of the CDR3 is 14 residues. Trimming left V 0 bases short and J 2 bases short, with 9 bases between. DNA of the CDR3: TGCGCCAGCAGCTTGGTGGCTAGCACCTACGAGCAGTACTTC. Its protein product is CASSLVASTYEQYF.

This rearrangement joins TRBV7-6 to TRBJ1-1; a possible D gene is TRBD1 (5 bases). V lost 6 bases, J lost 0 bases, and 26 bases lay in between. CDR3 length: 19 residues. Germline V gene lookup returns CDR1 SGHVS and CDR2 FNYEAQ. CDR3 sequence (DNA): TGTGCCAGCAGACATAAGTTCGGGACTGAGGTAGAGGTGAACACTGAAGCTTTCTTT. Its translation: CASRHKFGTEVEVNTEAFF.

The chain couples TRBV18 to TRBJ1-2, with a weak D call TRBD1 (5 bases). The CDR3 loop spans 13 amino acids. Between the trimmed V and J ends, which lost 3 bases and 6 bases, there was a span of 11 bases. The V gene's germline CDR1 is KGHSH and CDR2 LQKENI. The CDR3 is CASSPRGEDGYTF. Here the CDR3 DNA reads TGTGCCAGCTCACCCCGAGGGGAGGATGGCTACACCTTC.

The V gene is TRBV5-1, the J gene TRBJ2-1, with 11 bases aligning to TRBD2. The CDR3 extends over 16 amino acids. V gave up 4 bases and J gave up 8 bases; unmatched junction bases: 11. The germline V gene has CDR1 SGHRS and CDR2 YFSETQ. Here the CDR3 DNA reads TGCGCCAGCAGCCAGGGACTAGCGGACCCAGGGCATGAGCAGTTCTTC. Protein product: CASSQGLADPGHEQFF.

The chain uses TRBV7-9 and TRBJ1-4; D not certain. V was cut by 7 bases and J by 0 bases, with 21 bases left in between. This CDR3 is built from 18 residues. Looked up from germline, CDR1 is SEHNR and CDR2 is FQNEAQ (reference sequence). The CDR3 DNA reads TGTGCCAGCACCCGGACTGTCTCAACCCCCGCAACTAATGAAAAACTGTTTTTT. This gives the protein CASTRTVSTPATNEKLFF.

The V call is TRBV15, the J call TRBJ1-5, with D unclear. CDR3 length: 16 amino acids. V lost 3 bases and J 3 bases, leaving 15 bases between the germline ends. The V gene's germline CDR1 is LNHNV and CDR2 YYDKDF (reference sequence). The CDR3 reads CATSRRRTAANQPQHF. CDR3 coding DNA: TGTGCCACCAGCAGGCGCCGAACGGCAGCCAATCAGCCCCAGCATTTT. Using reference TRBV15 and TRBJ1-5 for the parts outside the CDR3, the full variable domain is DAMVIQNPRYQVTQFGKPVTLSCSQTLNHNVMYWYQQKSSQAPKLLFHYYDKDFNNEADTPDNFQSRRPNTSFCFLDIRSPGLGDTAMYLCATSRRRTAANQPQHFGDGTRLSIL.

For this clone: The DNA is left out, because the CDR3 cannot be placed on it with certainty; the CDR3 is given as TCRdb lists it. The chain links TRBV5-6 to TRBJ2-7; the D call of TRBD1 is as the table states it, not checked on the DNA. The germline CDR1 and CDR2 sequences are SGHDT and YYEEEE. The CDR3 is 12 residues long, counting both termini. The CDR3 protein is CASSFGTGSAYF.

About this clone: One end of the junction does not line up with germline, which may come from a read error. CDR3: CATSIQGDYQETQYF. The CDR3 nucleotides are TGTGCCACCAGTATCCAGGGGGACTACCAAGAGACCCAGTACTTC. The V gene is TRBV6-5, the J gene TRBJ2-5; the D gene is possibly TRBD1 (7 bases). The CDR3 is 15 amino acids. Germline V gene data show CDR1 as MNHEY and CDR2 as SVGAGI.